The T cell receptor beta chain described here comes from a study of T-cell memory formation after mild COVID-19. Regarding the study as a whole: Detection of some responders pre-infection suggested pre-existing cross-reactive memory T cells participated.

Germline V gives CDR1 SGDLS, CDR2 YYNGEE. CDR3 length: 14 residues. The V end lost 3 bases, the J end lost 3 bases, and 10 bases lay between the germline ends. This clonotype has only a few counts. The antigen is not known. Each CDR3 protein gets one entry after TCRdb re-called the 5' RACE reads with MiXCR. The data hold fewer than 400,000 distinct CDR3 sequences, with 16% observed a single time. V usage is TRBV9 and J usage is TRBJ1-5; maybe TRBD1 (6 bases). The sequence was obtained from a man between 18 and 35 years old who had mild COVID-19 (a few samples of this study predate the infection). Cell type and time point are not known. Sequencing was carried out using PBMCs or a T cell subset sorted from them (not recorded which). CDR3 amino acids: CASSASGANQPQHF. CDR3 nucleotides: TGTGCCAGCAGCGCCTCAGGGGCCAATCAGCCCCAGCATTTT.